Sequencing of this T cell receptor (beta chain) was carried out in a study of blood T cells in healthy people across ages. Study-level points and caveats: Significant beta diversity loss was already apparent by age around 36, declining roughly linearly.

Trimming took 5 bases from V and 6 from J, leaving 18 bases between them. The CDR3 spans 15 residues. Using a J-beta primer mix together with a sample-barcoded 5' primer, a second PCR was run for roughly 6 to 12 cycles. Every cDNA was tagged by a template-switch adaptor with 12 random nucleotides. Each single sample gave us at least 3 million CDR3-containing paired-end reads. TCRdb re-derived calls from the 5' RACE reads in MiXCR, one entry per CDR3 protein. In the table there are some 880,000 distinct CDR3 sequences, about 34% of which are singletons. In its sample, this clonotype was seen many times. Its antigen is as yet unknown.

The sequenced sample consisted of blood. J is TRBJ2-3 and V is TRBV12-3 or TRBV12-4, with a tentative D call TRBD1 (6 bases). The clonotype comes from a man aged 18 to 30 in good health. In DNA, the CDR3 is TGTGCCAGCAGTCCTGGGGGCAGGGAAAGGGATACGCAGTATTTT. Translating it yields CASSPGGRERDTQYF.